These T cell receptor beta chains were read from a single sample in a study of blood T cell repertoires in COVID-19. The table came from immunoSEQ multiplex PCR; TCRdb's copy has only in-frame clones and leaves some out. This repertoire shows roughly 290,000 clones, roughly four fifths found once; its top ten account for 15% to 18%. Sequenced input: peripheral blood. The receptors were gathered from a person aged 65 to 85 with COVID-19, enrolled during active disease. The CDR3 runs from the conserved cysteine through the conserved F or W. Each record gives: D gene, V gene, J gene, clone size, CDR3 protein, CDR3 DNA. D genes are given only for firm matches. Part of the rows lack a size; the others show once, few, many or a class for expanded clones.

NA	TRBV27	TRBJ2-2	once	CASSLMAPPNTGELFF	TGTGCCAGCAGTTTAATGGCACCTCCGAACACCGGGGAGCTGTTTTTT
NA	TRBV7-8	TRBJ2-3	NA	CASSLSRTDTQYF	TGTGCCAGCAGCCTATCCCGCACAGATACGCAGTATTTT
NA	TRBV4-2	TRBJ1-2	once	CASSQDPGVNYGYTF	TGTGCCAGCAGCCAAGATCCCGGGGTGAACTATGGCTACACCTTC
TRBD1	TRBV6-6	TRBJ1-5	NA	CASGGQGTTQPQHF	TGTGCCAGCGGGGGACAGGGCACAACCCAGCCCCAGCATTTT
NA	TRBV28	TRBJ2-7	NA	CASREGLRLNEQYF	TGTGCCAGCAGGGAGGGGTTGAGGCTGAACGAGCAGTACTTC
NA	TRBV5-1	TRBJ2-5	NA	CASRGAETQYF	TGCGCCAGCAGGGGAGCGGAGACCCAGTACTTC
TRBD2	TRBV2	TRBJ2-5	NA	CASCETRTSLETQYF	TGTGCCAGCTGTGAAACTAGGACTAGCTTGGAGACCCAGTACTTC
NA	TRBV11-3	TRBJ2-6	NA	CASSRASGSGANVLTF	TGTGCCAGCAGCCGCGCCTCGGGCTCTGGGGCCAACGTCCTGACTTTC
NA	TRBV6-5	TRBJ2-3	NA	CASSRDSPSTDTQYF	TGTGCCAGCAGTCGGGACTCCCCTAGCACAGATACGCAGTATTTT
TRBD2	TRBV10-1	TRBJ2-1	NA	CASSPGLAGGPWDEQFF	TGCGCCAGCAGTCCGGGACTAGCGGGAGGGCCTTGGGATGAGCAGTTCTTC
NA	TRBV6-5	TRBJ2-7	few	CASRPGGSSYEQYF	TGTGCCAGCAGGCCGGGGGGCAGCTCCTACGAGCAGTACTTC
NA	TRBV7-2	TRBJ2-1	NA	CASSLIGSSYNEQFF	TGTGCCAGCAGCTTAATTGGGAGCTCCTACAATGAGCAGTTCTTC
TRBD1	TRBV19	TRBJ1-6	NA	CASSETGGDSPLHF	TGTGCCAGTAGTGAGACAGGGGGCGATTCACCCCTCCACTTT
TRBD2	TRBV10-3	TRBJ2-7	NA	CAISPRGGLNEQYF	TGTGCCATCTCACCCCGCGGGGGACTGAACGAGCAGTACTTC
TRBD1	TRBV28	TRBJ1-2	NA	CASSRRTGGFGYTF	TGTGCCAGCAGTCGAAGGACAGGGGGCTTTGGCTACACCTTC
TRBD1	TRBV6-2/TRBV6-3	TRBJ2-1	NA	CASSYSGTDNEQFF	TGTGCCAGCAGTTACTCCGGGACAGACAATGAGCAGTTCTTC
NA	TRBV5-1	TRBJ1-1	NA	CASSLGGTLNTEAFF	TGCGCCAGCAGCTTGGGGGGCACATTGAACACTGAAGCTTTCTTT
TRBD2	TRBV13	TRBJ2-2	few	CASSPPPPGLAVNTGELFF	TGTGCCAGCAGCCCCCCTCCACCGGGACTAGCGGTGAACACCGGGGAGCTGTTTTTT
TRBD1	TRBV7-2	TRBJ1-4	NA	CASSSRQGPIATNEKLFF	TGTGCCAGCAGCTCTCGACAGGGGCCAATTGCAACTAATGAAAAACTGTTTTTT
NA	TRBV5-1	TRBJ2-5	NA	CASSLRGTYQETQYF	TGCGCCAGCAGCTTGCGTGGCACCTACCAAGAGACCCAGTACTTC
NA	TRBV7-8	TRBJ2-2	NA	CASKGAGELFF	TGTGCCAGTAAGGGGGCCGGGGAGCTGTTTTTT
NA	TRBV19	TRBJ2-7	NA	CASSRQAEGYEQYF	TGTGCCAGTAGTCGACAAGCCGAGGGTTACGAGCAGTACTTC
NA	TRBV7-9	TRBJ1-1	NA	CASSLEGGSTEAFF	TGTGCCAGCAGCCTCGAGGGGGGGAGCACTGAAGCTTTCTTT
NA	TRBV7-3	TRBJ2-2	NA	CASSLGLNTGELFF	TGTGCCAGCAGCTTAGGGCTGAACACCGGGGAGCTGTTTTTT
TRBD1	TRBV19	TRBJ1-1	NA	CASFRQGYPAEAFF	TGTGCCAGCTTTAGACAGGGGTATCCGGCTGAAGCTTTCTTT
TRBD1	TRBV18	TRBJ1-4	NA	CASSPPEQGKLFF	TGTGCCAGCTCACCACCCGAACAGGGGAAACTGTTTTTT
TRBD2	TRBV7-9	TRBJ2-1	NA	CASSYTSGDLNEQFF	TGTGCCAGCAGCTACACTAGCGGGGATTTGAATGAGCAGTTCTTC
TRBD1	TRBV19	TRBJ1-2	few	CASSTQGAIGGYTF	TGTGCCAGTAGTACCCAGGGGGCGATCGGCGGCTACACCTTC
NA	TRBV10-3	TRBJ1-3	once	CAISESLPLRGASGNTIYF	TGTGCCATCAGTGAGTCTCTACCCCTACGGGGGGCGTCTGGAAACACCATATATTTT
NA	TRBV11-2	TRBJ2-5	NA	CASSFKETQYF	TGTGCCAGCAGCTTTAAAGAGACCCAGTACTTC
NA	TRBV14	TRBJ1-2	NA	CASSRELRNYGYTF	TGTGCCAGCAGCCGGGAGCTGAGGAACTATGGCTACACCTTC
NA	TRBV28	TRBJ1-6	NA	CASSQSYRPENNSPLHF	TGTGCCAGCAGTCAGAGTTATAGACCGGAGAATAATTCACCCCTCCACTTT
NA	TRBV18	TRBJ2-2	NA	CASSPLGAGELFF	TGTGCCAGCTCACCTTTAGGGGCCGGGGAGCTGTTTTTT
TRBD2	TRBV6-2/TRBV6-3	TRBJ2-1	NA	CASSYSILAGDYEQFF	TGTGCCAGCAGTTACTCGATCCTAGCGGGGGACTATGAGCAGTTCTTC
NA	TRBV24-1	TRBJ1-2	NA	CATSESGKGYTF	TGTGCCACCAGTGAGTCAGGGAAAGGCTACACCTTC
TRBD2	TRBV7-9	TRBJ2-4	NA	CASSQTSGPTKNIQYF	TGTGCCAGCAGCCAGACTAGCGGGCCAACCAAAAACATTCAGTACTTC
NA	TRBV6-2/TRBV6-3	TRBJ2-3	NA	CASSLGLGGTDTQYF	TGTGCCAGCAGCTTGGGACTCGGCGGCACAGATACGCAGTATTTT
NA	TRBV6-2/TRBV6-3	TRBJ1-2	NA	CASSFRAGRPYGYTF	TGTGCCAGCAGTTTTCGGGCGGGAAGGCCGTATGGCTACACCTTC
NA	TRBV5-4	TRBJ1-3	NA	CASSQTGTPGNTIYF	TGTGCCAGCAGCCAAACCGGGACACCTGGAAACACCATATATTTT
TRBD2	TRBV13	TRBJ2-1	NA	CASSPSGIGLAANEQFF	TGTGCCAGCAGCCCCTCCGGTATCGGACTAGCGGCAAATGAGCAGTTCTTC
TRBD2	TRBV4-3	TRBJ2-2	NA	CASSQHGLVSTGELFF	TGCGCCAGCAGCCAACACGGACTAGTTAGCACCGGGGAGCTGTTTTTT
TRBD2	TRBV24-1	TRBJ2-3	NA	CATSDLASGRGDTQYF	TGTGCCACCAGTGATCTGGCTAGCGGGAGAGGAGATACGCAGTATTTT